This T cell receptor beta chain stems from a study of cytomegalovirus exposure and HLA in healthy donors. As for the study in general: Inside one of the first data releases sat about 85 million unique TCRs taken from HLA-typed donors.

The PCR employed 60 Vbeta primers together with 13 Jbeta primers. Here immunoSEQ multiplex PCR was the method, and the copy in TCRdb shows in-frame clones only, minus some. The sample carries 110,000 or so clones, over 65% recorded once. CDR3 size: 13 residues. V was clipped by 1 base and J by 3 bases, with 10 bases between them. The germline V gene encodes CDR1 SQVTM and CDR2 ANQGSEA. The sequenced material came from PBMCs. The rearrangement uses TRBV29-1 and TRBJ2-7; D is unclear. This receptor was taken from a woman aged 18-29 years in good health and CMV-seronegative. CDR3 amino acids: CSVEGQEGYEQYF. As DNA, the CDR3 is TGCAGCGTTGAAGGCCAGGAAGGCTACGAGCAGTACTTC.